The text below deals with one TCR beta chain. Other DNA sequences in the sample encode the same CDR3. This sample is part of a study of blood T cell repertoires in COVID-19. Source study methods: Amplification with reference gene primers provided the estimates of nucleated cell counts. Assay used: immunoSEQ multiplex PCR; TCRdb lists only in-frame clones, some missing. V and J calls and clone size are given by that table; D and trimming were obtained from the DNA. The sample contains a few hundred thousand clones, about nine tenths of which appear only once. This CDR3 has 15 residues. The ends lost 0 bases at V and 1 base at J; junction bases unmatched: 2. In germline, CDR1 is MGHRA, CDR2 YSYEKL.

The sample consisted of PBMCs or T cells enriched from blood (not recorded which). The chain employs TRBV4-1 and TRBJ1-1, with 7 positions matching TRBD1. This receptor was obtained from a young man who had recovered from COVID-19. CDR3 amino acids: CASSQDWTGNTEAFF. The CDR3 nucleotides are TGCGCCAGCAGCCAAGATTGGACAGGGAACACTGAAGCTTTCTTT.